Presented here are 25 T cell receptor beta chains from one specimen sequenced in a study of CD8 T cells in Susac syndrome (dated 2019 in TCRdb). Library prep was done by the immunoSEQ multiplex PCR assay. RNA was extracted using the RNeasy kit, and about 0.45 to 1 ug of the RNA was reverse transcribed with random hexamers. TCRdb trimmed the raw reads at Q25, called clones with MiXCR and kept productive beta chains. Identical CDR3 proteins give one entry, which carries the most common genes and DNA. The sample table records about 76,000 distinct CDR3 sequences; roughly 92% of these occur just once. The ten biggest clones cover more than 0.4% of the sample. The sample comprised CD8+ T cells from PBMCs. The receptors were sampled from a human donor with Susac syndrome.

In DNA form, the CDR3 reads TGTGCCAGCAGCGTAGGTGAATCCTACACCGGGGAGCTGTTTTTT. It yields the protein CASSVGESYTGELFF. The chain couples TRBV9 to TRBJ2-2; unclear D gene. CDR1 is SGDLS, CDR2 YYNGEE, per germline. The CDR3 contains 15 residues. The V and J ends lost 0 bases and 3 bases respectively, with 9 bases between them.

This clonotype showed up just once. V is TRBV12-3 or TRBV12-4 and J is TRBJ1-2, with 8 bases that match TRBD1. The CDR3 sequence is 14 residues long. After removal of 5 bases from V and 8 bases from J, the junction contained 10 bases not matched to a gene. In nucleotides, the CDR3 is TGTGCCAGCAGTCTGGGACAGGTTTCGAGAGGCTACACCTTC. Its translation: CASSLGQVSRGYTF.

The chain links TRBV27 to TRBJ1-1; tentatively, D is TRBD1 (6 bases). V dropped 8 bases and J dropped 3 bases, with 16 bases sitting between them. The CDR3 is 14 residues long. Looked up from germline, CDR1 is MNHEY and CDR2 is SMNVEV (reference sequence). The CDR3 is CASQPSYRDTEAFF. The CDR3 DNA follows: TGTGCCAGCCAACCTAGTTACAGGGACACTGAAGCTTTCTTT.

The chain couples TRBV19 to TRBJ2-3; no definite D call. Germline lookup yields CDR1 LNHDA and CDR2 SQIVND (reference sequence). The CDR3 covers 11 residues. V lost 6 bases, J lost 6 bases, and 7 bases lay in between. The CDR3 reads CASRWVDTQYF. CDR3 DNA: TGTGCCAGTAGATGGGTTGATACGCAGTATTTT.

The CDR3, as DNA: TGTGCCACCAGTGCCCGCGGGGTTAGCTCCTACAATGAGCAGTTCTTC. This gives the protein CATSARGVSSYNEQFF. The chain joins TRBV24-1 to TRBJ2-1; weak D call: TRBD2 (6 bases). CDR3 length: 16 amino acids. V was trimmed by 5 bases and J by 0 bases, leaving 13 bases between them. CDR1 and CDR2 from the germline V gene are KGHDR and SFDVKD.

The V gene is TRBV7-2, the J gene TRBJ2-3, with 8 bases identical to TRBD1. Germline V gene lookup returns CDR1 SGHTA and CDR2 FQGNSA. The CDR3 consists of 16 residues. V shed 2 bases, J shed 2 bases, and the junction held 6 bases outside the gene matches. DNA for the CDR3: TGTGCCAGCAGCTTAACCGGGACAGGTCCCACAGATACGCAGTATTTT. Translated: CASSLTGTGPTDTQYF.

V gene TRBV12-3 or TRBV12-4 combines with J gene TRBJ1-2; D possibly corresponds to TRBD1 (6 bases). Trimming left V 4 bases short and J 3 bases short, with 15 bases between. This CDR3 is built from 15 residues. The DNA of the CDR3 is TGTGCCAGCAGTTGGGCAGGGGTACACGACTATGGCTACACCTTC. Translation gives CASSWAGVHDYGYTF.

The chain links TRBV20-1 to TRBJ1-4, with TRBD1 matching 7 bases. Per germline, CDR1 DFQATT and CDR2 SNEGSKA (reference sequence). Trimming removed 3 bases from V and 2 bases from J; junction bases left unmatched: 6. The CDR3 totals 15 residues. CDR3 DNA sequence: TGCAGTGCTAGCAGGGGGGTGCTCACTAATGAAAAACTGTTTTTT. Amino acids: CSASRGVLTNEKLFF.

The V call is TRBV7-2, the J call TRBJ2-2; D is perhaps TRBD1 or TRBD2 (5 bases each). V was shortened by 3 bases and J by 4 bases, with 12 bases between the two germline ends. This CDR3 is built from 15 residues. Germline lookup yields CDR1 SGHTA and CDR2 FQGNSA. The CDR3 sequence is CASSFLQGRTGELFF. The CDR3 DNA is TGTGCCAGCAGCTTCCTCCAGGGACGCACCGGGGAGCTGTTTTTT.

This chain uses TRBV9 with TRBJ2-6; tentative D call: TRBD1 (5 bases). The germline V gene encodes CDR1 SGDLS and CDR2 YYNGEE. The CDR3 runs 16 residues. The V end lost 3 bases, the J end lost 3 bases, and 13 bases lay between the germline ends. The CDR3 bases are TGTGCCAGCAGCGCAAAATCAGGGAATGGGGCCAACGTCCTGACTTTC. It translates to CASSAKSGNGANVLTF. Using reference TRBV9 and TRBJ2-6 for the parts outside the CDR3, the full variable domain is DSGVTQTPKHLITATGQRVTLRCSPRSGDLSVYWYQQSLDQGLQFLIQYYNGEERAKGNILERFSAQQFPDLHSELNLSSLELGDSALYFCASSAKSGNGANVLTFGAGSRLTVL.

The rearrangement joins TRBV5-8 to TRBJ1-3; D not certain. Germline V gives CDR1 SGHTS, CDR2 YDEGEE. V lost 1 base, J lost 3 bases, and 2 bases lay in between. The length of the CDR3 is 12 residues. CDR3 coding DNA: TGTGCCAGCAGCTTGTATGGAAACACCATATATTTT. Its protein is CASSLYGNTIYF.

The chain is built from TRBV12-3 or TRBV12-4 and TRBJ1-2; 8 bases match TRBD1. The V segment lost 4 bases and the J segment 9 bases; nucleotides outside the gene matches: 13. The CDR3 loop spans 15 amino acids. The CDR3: CASSSGTDRGRRYTF. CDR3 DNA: TGTGCCAGCAGTTCCGGAACCGACAGGGGACGCCGCTACACCTTC.

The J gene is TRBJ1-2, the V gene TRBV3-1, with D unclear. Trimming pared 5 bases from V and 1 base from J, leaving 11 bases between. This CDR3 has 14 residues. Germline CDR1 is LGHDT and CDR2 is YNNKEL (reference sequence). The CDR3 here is CASSIAGVNYGYTF. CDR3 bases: TGTGCCAGCAGCATCGCAGGTGTTAACTATGGCTACACCTTC.

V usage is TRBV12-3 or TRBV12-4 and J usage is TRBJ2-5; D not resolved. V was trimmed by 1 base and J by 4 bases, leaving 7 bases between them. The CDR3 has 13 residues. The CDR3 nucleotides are TGTGCCAGCAGTTTAGGGGGATTAGAGACCCAGTACTTC. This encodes CASSLGGLETQYF.

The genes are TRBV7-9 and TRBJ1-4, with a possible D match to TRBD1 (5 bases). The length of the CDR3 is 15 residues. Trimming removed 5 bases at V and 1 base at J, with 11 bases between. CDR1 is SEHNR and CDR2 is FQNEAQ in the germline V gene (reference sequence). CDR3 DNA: TGTGCCAGCAGCCCAAGGAGGGGAACTAATGAAAAACTGTTTTTT. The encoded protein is CASSPRRGTNEKLFF.

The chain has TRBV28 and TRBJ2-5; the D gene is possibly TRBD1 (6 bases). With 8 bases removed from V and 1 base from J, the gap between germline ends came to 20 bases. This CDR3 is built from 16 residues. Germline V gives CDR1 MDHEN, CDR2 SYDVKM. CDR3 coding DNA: TGTGCCAGCGACGATTTAATGGGCAGGGGCCAAGAGACCCAGTACTTC. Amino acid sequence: CASDDLMGRGQETQYF.

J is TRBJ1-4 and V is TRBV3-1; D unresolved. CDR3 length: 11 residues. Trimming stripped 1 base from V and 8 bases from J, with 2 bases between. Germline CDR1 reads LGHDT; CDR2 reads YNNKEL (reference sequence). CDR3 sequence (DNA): TGTGCCAGCAGCCAAGGGGAAAAACTGTTTTTT. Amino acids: CASSQGEKLFF.

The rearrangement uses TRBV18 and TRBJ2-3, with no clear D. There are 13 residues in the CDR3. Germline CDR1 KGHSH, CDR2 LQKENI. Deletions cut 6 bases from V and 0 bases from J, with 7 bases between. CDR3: CASSPTSTDTQYF. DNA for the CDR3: TGTGCCAGCTCTCCCACTAGCACAGATACGCAGTATTTT.

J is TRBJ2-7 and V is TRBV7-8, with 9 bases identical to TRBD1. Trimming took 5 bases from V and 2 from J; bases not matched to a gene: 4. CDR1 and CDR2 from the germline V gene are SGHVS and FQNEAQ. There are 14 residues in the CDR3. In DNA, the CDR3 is TGTGCCAGCAGCGTAGACAGGGGGGCCTACGAGCAGTACTTC. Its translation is CASSVDRGAYEQYF. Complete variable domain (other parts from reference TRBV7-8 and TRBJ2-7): GAGVSQSPRYKVAKRGQDVALRCDPISGHVSLFWYQQALGQGPEFLTYFQNEAQLDKSGLPSDRFFAERPEGSVSTLKIQRTQQEDSAVYLCASSVDRGAYEQYFGPGTRLTVT.

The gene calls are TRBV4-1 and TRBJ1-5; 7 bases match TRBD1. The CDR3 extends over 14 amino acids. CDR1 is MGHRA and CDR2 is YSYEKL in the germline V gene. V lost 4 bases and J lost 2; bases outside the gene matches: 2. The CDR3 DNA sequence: TGCGCCAGCAGCCGACAGGGCGGCAATCAGCCCCAGCATTTT. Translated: CASSRQGGNQPQHF.

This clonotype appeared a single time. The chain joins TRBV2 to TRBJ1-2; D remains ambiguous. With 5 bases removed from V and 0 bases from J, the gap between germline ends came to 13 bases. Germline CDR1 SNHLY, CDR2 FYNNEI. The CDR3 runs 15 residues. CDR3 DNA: TGTGCCAGCAGTCCCAACGCGGGAGCTAACTATGGCTACACCTTC. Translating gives CASSPNAGANYGYTF.

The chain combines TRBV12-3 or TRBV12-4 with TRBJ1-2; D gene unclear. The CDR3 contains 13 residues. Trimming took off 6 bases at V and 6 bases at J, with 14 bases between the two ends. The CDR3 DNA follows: TGTGCCAGCAGCCCCATTAGTGGGGATGGCTACACCTTC. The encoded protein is CASSPISGDGYTF.

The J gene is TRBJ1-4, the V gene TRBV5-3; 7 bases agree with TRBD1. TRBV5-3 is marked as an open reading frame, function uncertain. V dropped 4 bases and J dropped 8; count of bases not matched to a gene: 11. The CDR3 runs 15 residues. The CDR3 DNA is TGTGCCAGAAGCCCTGAAACAAGGGGGCACGAAAAACTGTTTTTT. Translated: CARSPETRGHEKLFF.

CDR3 in amino acids: CASSQEALILTGSHEQYF. DNA for the CDR3: TGTGCCAGCAGCCAAGAAGCCCTCATTTTAACAGGGTCCCACGAGCAGTACTTC. V gene TRBV3-1 combines with J gene TRBJ2-7; maybe TRBD1 (6 bases). The CDR3 spans 18 residues. Trimming removed 0 bases at V and 5 bases at J, with 23 bases between. The germline V gene has CDR1 LGHDT and CDR2 YNNKEL (reference sequence).

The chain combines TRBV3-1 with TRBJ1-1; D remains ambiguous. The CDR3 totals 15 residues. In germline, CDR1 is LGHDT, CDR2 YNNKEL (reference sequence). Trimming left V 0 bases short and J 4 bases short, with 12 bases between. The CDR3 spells CASSQDAGSGTEAFF. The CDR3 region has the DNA TGTGCCAGCAGCCAAGATGCTGGGTCGGGCACTGAAGCTTTCTTT.